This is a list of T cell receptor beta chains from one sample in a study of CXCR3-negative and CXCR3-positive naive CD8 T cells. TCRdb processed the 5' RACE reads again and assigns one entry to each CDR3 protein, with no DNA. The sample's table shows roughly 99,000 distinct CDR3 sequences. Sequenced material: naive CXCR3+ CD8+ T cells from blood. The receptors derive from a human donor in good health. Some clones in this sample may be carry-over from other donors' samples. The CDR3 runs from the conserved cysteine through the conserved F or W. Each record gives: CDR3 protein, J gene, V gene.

CDR3 protein: CSVEETSARGYGYTF
J gene: TRBJ1-2
V gene: TRBV29-1

CDR3 protein: CASSEGQGSGAETQYF
J gene: TRBJ2-5
V gene: TRBV19

CDR3 protein: CASSLPDLLNGYTF
J gene: TRBJ1-2
V gene: TRBV7-2

CDR3 protein: CASSLVLSTDTQYF
J gene: TRBJ2-3
V gene: TRBV7-2

CDR3 protein: CASSRQDTYEQYF
J gene: TRBJ2-7
V gene: TRBV12-3/TRBV12-4

CDR3 protein: CASSFNGAGNTEAFF
J gene: TRBJ1-1
V gene: TRBV9

CDR3 protein: CASSADGYNEQFF
J gene: TRBJ2-1
V gene: TRBV7-3

CDR3 protein: CASRNTGREQYF
J gene: TRBJ2-7
V gene: TRBV6-5

CDR3 protein: CASSPEGQGYEQYF
J gene: TRBJ2-7
V gene: TRBV18

CDR3 protein: CASSLSWGGGASYNEQFF
J gene: TRBJ2-1
V gene: TRBV5-6

CDR3 protein: CASSLVRGTEAFF
J gene: TRBJ1-1
V gene: TRBV7-3

CDR3 protein: CASSLITSEQFF
J gene: TRBJ2-1
V gene: TRBV11-3

CDR3 protein: CASSQVRPGLAGTFSYNEQFF
J gene: TRBJ2-1
V gene: TRBV3-1

CDR3 protein: CASSSSGGGSYEQYF
J gene: TRBJ2-7
V gene: TRBV19

CDR3 protein: CSVGLAGNNEQFF
J gene: TRBJ2-1
V gene: TRBV29-1

CDR3 protein: CASSLTAKLFF
J gene: TRBJ1-4
V gene: TRBV28

CDR3 protein: CASSPWQYRTTNEKLFF
J gene: TRBJ1-4
V gene: TRBV3-1

CDR3 protein: CASSPRGTGEQYF
J gene: TRBJ2-7
V gene: TRBV7-6

CDR3 protein: CASRGGLAGRPEQFF
J gene: TRBJ2-1
V gene: TRBV12-3/TRBV12-4

CDR3 protein: CASSPYPTPRNTEAFF
J gene: TRBJ1-1
V gene: TRBV5-1